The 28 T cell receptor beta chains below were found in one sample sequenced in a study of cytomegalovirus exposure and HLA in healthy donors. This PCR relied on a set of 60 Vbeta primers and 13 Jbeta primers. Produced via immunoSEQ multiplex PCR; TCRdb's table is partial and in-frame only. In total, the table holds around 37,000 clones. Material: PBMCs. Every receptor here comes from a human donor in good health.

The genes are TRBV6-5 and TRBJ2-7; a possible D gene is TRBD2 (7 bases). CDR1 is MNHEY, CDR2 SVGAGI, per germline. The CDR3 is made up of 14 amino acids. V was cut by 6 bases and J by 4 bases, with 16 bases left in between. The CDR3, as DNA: TGTGCCAGCAGCCCCTCGGGGGGCGGGTACGAGCAGTACTTC. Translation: CASSPSGGGYEQYF.

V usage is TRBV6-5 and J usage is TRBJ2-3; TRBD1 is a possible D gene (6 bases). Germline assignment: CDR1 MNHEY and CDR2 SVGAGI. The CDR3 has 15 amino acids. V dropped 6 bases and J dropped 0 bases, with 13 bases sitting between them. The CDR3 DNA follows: TGTGCCAGCAGCCTAACAGGGTCGAGCACAGATACGCAGTATTTT. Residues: CASSLTGSSTDTQYF.

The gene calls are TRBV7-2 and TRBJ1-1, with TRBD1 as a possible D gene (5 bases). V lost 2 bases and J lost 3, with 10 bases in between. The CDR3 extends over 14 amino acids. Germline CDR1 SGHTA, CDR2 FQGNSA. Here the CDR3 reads CASSLKDSYTEAFF. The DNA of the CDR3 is TGTGCCAGCAGCTTAAAAGACAGCTACACTGAAGCTTTCTTT.

CDR3 region: CSVSQAGAVTEQYF. The CDR3 DNA reads as TGCAGCGTCTCACAGGCAGGGGCTGTCACTGAGCAGTACTTC. The rearrangement uses TRBV29-1 and TRBJ2-7; a weak D match, TRBD1 (6 bases). Per germline, CDR1 SQVTM and CDR2 ANQGSEA. Between the trimmed V and J ends, which lost 6 bases and 7 bases, there was a span of 22 bases. There are 14 residues in the CDR3.

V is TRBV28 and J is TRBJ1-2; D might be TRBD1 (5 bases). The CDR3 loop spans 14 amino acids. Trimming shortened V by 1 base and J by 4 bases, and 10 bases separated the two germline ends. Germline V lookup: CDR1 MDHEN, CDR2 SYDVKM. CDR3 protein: CASSLFGGSYGYTF. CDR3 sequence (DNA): TGTGCCAGCAGTTTATTCGGGGGATCCTATGGCTACACCTTC.

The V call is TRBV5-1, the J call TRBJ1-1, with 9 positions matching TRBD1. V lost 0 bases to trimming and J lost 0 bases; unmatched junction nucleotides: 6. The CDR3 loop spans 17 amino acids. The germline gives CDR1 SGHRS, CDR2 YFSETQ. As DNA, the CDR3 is TGCGCCAGCAGCTTGGGACAGGGGGTGAACGTGAACACTGAAGCTTTCTTT. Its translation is CASSLGQGVNVNTEAFF.

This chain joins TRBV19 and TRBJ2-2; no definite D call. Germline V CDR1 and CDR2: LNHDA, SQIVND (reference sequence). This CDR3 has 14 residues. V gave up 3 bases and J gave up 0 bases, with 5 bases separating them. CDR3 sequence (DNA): TGTGCCAGTAGTATCCTAGCGAACACCGGGGAGCTGTTTTTT. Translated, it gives CASSILANTGELFF.

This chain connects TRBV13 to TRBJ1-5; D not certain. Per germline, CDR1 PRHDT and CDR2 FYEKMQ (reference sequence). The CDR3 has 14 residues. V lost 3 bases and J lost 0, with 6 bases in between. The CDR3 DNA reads TGTGCCAGCAGCTTCGGGTATAGCAATCAGCCCCAGCATTTT. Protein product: CASSFGYSNQPQHF.

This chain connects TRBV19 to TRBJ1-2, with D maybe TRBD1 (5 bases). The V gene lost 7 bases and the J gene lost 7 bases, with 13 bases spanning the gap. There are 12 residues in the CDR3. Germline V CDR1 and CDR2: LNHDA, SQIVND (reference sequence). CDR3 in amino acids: CASKGEAGGYTF. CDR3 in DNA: TGTGCCAGTAAAGGGGAGGCGGGTGGCTACACCTTC.

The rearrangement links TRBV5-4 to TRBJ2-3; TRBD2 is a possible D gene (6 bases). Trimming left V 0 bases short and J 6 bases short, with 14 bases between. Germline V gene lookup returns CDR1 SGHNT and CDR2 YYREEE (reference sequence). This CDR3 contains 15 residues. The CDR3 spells CASSLVGLARDTQYF. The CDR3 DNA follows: TGTGCCAGCAGCTTGGTTGGGCTAGCGAGGGATACGCAGTATTTT. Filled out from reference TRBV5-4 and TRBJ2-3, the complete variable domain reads ETGVTQSPTHLIKTRGQQVTLRCSSQSGHNTVSWYQQALGQGPQFIFQYYREEENGRGNFPPRFSGLQFPNYSSELNVNALELDDSALYLCASSLVGLARDTQYFGPGTRLTVL.

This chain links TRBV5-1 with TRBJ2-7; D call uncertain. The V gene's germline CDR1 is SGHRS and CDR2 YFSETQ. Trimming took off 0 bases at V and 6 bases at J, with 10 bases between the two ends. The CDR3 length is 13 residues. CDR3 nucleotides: TGCGCCAGCAGCTTGGCCATTCTAAGCGAGCAGTACTTC. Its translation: CASSLAILSEQYF.

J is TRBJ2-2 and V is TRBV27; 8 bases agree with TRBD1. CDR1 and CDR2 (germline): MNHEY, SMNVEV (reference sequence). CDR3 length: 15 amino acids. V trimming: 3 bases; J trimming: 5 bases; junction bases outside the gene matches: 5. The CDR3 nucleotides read TGTGCCAGCAGTTTTAGGACAGGGAGGACCGGGGAGCTGTTTTTT. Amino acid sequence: CASSFRTGRTGELFF.

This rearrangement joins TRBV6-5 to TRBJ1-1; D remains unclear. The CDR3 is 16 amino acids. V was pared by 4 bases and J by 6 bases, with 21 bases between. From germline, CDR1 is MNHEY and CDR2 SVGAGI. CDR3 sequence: CASSSLEGGFLPEAFF. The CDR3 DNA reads TGTGCCAGCAGTTCCCTCGAGGGAGGCTTTCTACCTGAAGCTTTCTTT.

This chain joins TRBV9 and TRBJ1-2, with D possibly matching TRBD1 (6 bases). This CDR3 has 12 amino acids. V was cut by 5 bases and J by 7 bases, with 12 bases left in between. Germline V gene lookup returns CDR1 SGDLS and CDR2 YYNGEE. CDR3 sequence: CASSHRAVGYTF. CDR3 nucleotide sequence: TGTGCCAGCAGTCACAGGGCAGTTGGCTACACCTTC. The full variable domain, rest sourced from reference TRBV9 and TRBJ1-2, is DSGVTQTPKHLITATGQRVTLRCSPRSGDLSVYWYQQSLDQGLQFLIQYYNGEERAKGNILERFSAQQFPDLHSELNLSSLELGDSALYFCASSHRAVGYTFGSGTRLTVV.

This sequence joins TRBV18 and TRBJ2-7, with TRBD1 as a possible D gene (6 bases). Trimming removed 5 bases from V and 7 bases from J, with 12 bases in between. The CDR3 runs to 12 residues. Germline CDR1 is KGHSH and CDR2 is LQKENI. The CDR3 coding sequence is TGTGCCAGCTCAACAACGGACAGTGAGCAGTACTTC. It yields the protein CASSTTDSEQYF.

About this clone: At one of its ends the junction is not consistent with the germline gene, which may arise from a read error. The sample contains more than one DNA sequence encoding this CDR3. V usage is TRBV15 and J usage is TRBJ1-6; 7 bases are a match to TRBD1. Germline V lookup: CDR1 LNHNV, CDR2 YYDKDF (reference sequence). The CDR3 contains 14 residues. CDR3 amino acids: CATSLRQGNSPLHF. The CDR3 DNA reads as TGTGCCACCAGCCTTCGACAGGGAAATTCACCCCTACACTTT.

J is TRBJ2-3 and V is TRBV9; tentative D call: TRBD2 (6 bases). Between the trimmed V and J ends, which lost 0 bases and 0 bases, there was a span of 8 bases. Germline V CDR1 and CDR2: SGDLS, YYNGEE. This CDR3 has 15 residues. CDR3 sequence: CASSVGGVSTDTQYF. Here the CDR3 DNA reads TGTGCCAGCAGCGTAGGGGGGGTAAGCACAGATACGCAGTATTTT.

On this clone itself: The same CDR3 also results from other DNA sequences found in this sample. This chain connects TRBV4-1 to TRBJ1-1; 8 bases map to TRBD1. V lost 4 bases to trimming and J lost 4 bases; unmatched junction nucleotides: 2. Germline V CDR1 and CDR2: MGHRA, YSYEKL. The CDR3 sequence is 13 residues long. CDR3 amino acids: CASSLDRGTEAFF. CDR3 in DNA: TGCGCCAGCAGCCTAGACAGGGGCACTGAAGCTTTCTTT.

CDR3 nucleotides: TGTGCCAGTAGCGGACGGTTGGGAGGCACTGAAGCTTTCTTT. It translates to CASSGRLGGTEAFF. The chain carries TRBV19 and TRBJ1-1; D unresolved. Germline CDR1 LNHDA, CDR2 SQIVND (reference sequence). CDR3 size: 14 residues. V lost 6 bases and J 4 bases, leaving 15 bases between the germline ends.

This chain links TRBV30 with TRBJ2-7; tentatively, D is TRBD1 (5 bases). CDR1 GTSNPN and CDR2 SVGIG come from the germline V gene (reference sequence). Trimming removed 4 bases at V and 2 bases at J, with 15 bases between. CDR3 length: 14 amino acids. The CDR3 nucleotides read TGTGCCTGGAACGCCCGGCAGGGCACCTACGAGCAGTACTTC. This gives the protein CAWNARQGTYEQYF.

CDR3 sequence (DNA): TGTGCCAGCGCCGGGACAGGGACCTACGAGCAGTACTTC. Its protein is CASAGTGTYEQYF. This sequence joins TRBV6-1 and TRBJ2-7, with 9 bases aligning to TRBD1. V lost 8 bases and J lost 2; bases outside the gene matches: 4. Germline V gene sequence: CDR1 MNHNS, CDR2 SASEGT. The CDR3 runs to 13 residues.

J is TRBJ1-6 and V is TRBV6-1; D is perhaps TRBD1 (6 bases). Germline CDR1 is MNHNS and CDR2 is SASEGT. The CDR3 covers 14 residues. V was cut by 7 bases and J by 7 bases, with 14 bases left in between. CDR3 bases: TGTGCCAGCAACGCAGGGGCAGAAAATTCACCCCTCCACTTT. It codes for CASNAGAENSPLHF.

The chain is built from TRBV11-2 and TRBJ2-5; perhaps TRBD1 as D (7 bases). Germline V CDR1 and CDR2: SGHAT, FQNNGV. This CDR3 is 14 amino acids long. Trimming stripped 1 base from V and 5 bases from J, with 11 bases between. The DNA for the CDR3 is TGTGCCAGCAGCTTAGGTCCAGGGGGGGAGACCCAGTACTTC. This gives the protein CASSLGPGGETQYF.

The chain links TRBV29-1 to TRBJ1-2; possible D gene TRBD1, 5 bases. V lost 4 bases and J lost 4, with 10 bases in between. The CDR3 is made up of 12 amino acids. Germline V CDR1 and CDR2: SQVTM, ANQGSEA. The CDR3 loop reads CSVVGASYGYTF. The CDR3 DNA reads TGCAGCGTTGTAGGGGCAAGCTATGGCTACACCTTC. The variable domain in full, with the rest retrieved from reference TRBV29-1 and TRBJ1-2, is SAVISQKPSRDICQRGTSLTIQCQVDSQVTMMFWYRQQPGQSLTLIATANQGSEATYESGFVIDKFPISRPNLTFSTLTVSNMSPEDSSIYLCSVVGASYGYTFGSGTRLTVV.

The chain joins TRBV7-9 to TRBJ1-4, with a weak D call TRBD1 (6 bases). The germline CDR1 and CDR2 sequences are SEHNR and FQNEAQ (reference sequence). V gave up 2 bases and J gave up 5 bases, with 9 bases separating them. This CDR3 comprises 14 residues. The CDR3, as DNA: TGTGCCAGCAGCTTAAGACAGGACAATGAAAAACTGTTTTTT. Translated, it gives CASSLRQDNEKLFF.

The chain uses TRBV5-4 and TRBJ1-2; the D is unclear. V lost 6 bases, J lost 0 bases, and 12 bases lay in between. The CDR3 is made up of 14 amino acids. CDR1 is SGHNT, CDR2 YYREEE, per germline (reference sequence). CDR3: CASNYEGANYGYTF. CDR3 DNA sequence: TGTGCCAGCAACTACGAGGGAGCTAACTATGGCTACACCTTC.

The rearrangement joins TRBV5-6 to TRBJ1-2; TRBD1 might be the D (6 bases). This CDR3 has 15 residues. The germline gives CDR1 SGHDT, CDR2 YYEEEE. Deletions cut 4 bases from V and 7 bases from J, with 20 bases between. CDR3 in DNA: TGTGCCAGCAGCGCGGGGGAAGGTCGGGGGCGTGGCTACACCTTC. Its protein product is CASSAGEGRGRGYTF.

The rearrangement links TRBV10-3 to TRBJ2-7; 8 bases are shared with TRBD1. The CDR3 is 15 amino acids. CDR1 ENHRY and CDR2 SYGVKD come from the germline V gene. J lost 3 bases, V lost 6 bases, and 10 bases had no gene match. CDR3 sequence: CAIRLGTGGLYEQYF. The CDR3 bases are TGTGCCATCAGACTAGGGACAGGTGGTCTCTACGAGCAGTACTTC.